This T cell receptor (beta chain) is drawn from a study of T-cell reconstitution after alpha-beta-depleted transplantation in children. As it was prepared, the TCRbeta library received unique molecular identifiers. MiXCR was run by TCRdb on the PCR reads, yielding one entry per CDR3 protein. The table includes 400,000 to 500,000 distinct CDR3 sequences, approximately 11% detected once. There are a few counts of this clonotype. The clonotype was recovered from a human donor who donated a stem cell graft to a child with acute myeloid leukemia. The material was PBMCs from the stem cell graft donor, obtained from the stem cell graft.

The CDR3, as DNA: TGTGCCAGCAGCGTGATTTTGTCGACCCAGTACTTC. Amino acid sequence: CASSVILSTQYF. The V call is TRBV7-9, the J call TRBJ2-5; D is unresolved. This CDR3 is built from 12 residues. Trimming stripped 5 bases from V and 7 bases from J, with 11 bases between. Looked up from germline, CDR1 is SEHNR and CDR2 is FQNEAQ (reference sequence).